The T cell receptor (beta chain) described here comes from a study of blood T cell repertoires in COVID-19. The length of the CDR3 is 14 residues. Germline CDR1 SEHNR, CDR2 FQNEAQ (reference sequence). Trimming took 4 bases from V and 2 from J, leaving 12 bases between them. In the original workflow: Using reference gene primer amplification, nucleated cell counts were estimated. TCRdb's copy holds only in-frame clones and misses some; the assay was immunoSEQ multiplex PCR. From that table come the V and J calls and clone size; the DNA was used to work out D and trimming. The table shows approximately 160,000 clones, with 84% occurring only once.

The gene calls are TRBV7-9 and TRBJ2-7; D may be TRBD1 (5 bases). Sample: peripheral blood. This TCR came from a man aged 35 to 55 who had recovered from COVID-19. CDR3 region: CASSSPDKTYEQYF. The CDR3 nucleotides read TGTGCCAGCAGCTCCCCGGACAAAACCTACGAGCAGTACTTC.